This TCR beta chain was captured by sequencing in a study of T cell responses to AZD1222 COVID-19 vaccine. Whole-study findings and limits: Two AZD1222 doses significantly raised spike-specific TCR breadth and depth over controls. In a largely white British group with more females than males, clonal diversity was possibly underestimated.

The method was immunoSEQ multiplex PCR; TCRdb's version includes in-frame clones alone and lacks a portion of them. Of fewer than 120,000 clones listed, about 90% were seen once; the top ten hold over 6.5%. The CDR3 covers 13 residues. Trimming cost V 7 bases and J 1 base, with 8 bases left between them. Comments on this clone: Its antigen remains unknown.

The gene calls are TRBV12-3 or TRBV12-4 and TRBJ1-3, with D maybe TRBD1 (5 bases). This sample comprised peripheral blood, obtained on day 0 of AZD1222 vaccination. The TCR originated in an adult in good health. CDR3 sequence reads: CASTGTSGNTIYF. The CDR3 nucleotides read TGTGCCAGCACGGGGACGTCTGGAAACACCATATATTTT.